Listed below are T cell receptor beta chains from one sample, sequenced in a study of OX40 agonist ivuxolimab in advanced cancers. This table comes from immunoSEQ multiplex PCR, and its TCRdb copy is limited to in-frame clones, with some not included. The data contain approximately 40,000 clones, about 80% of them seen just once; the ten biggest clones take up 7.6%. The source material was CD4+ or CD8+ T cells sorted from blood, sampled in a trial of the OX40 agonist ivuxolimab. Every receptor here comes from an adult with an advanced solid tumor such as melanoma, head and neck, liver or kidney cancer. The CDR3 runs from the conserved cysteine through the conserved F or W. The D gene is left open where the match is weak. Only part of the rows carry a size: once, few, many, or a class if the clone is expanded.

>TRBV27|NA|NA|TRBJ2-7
CASSWTVSYEQYF
TGTGCCAGCAGCTGGACAGTCTCCTACGAGCAGTACTTC
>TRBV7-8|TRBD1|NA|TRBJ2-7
CASSLEAGTEYSEQYF
TGTGCCAGCAGCCTAGAGGCCGGGACAGAATATAGCGAGCAGTACTTC
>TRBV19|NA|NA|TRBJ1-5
CASIDVLSNQPQHF
TGTGCCAGTATCGACGTCCTTAGCAATCAGCCCCAGCATTTT
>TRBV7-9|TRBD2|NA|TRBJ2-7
CASSPRTSGTYEQYF
TGTGCCAGCAGCCCTAGGACTAGCGGGACCTACGAGCAGTACTTC
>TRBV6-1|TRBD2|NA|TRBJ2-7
CASSERASGLGEQYF
TGTGCCAGCAGTGAAAGGGCTAGCGGGCTGGGCGAGCAGTACTTC
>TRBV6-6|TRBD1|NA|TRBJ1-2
CASTKTGGGYTF
TGTGCCAGCACTAAGACAGGGGGTGGCTACACCTTC
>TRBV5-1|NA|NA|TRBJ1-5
CASSTDWGQGQPQHF
TGCGCCAGCAGCACTGATTGGGGGCAAGGGCAGCCCCAGCATTTT
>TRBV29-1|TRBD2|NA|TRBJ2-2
CSVMREYTGELFF
TGCAGCGTGATGCGGGAGTACACCGGGGAGCTGTTTTTT
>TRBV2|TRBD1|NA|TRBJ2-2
CASSIDRGHTGELFF
TGTGCCAGCAGCATTGATAGGGGGCACACCGGGGAGCTGTTTTTT
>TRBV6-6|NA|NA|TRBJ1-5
CASSRPEGSQPQHF
TGTGCCAGCAGTAGGCCCGAGGGGAGTCAGCCCCAGCATTTT
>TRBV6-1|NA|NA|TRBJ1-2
CASSENRGLLYGYTF
TGTGCCAGCAGTGAAAACCGGGGCTTGTTATATGGCTACACCTTC
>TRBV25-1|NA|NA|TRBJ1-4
CATGRSGGLFF
TGTGCCACCGGACGGAGCGGGGGACTGTTTTTT
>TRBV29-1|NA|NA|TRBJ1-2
CSVEGTKNPYGYTF
TGCAGCGTTGAGGGGACAAAGAATCCCTATGGCTACACCTTC
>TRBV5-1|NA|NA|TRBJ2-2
CASSPGHGGSGELFF
TGCGCCAGCAGCCCGGGGCATGGGGGGTCCGGGGAGCTGTTTTTT
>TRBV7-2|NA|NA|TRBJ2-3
CASSALTGDTQYF
TGTGCCAGCAGCGCCCTTACCGGAGATACGCAGTATTTT
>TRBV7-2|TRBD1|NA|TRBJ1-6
CASSPGTVYNSPLHF
TGTGCCAGCAGCCCCGGGACAGTGTATAATTCACCCCTCCACTTT
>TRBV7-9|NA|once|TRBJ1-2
CAIQLQGGHWYGYTF
TGTGCCATCCAGTTACAAGGGGGGCATTGGTATGGCTACACCTTC
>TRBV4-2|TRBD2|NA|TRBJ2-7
CASSHSSGTISYEQYF
TGTGCCAGCAGCCATTCCTCCGGGACTATCTCCTACGAGCAGTACTTC
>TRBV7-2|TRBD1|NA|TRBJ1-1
CASSTAAGGWGTEAFF
TGTGCCAGCAGCACCGCTGCAGGGGGCTGGGGCACTGAAGCTTTCTTT
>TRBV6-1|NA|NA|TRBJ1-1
CASRTARWSEAFF
TGTGCCAGCAGGACAGCCCGGTGGTCTGAAGCTTTCTTT
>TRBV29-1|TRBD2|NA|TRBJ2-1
CSVGAPAGFIASGGYNEQFF
TGCAGCGTTGGAGCCCCCGCCGGTTTCATTGCTAGCGGGGGCTACAATGAGCAGTTCTTC
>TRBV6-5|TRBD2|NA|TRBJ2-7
CASRTSGYEQYF
TGTGCCAGCAGAACTAGCGGCTACGAGCAGTACTTC
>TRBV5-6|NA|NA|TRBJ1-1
CASSIYRERTEAFF
TGTGCCAGCAGCATTTACAGGGAGAGGACTGAAGCTTTCTTT
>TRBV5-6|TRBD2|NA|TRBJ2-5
CASSLALIAGGGETQYF
TGTGCCAGCAGCTTGGCCCTAATAGCGGGAGGGGGAGAGACCCAGTACTTC
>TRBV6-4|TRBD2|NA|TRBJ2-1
CASSPLAGGGHNEQFF
TGTGCCAGCAGTCCCCTAGCGGGGGGGGGCCACAATGAGCAGTTCTTC
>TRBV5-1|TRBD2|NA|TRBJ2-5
CASRVAGAEGTQYF
TGCGCCAGCAGGGTAGCGGGAGCGGAGGGGACCCAGTACTTC
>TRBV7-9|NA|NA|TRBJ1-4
CASSLAGTRNEKLFF
TGTGCCAGCAGCTTAGCCGGGACACGAAATGAAAAACTGTTTTTT
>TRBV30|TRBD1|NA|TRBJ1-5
CAWRTGGNQPQHF
TGTGCCTGGAGGACAGGGGGCAATCAGCCCCAGCATTTT
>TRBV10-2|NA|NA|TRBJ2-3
CASSELATPGTDTQYF
TGCGCCAGCAGTGAGCTGGCGACACCGGGGACAGATACGCAGTATTTT